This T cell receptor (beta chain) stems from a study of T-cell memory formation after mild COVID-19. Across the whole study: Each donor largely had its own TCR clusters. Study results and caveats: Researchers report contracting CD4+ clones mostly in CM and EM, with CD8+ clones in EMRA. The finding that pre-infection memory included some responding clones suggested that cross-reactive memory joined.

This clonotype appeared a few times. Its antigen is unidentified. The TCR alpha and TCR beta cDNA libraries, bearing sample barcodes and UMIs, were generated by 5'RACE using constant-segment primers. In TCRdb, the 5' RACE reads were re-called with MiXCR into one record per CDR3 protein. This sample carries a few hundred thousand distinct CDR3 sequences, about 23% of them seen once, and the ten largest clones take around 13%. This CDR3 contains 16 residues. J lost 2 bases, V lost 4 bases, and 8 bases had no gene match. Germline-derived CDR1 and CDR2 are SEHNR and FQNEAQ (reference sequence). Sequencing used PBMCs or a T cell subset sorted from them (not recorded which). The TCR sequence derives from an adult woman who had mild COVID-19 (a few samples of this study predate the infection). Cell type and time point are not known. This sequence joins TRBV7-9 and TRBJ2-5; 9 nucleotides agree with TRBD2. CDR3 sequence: CASSSYSGSTQETQYF. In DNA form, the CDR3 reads TGTGCCAGCAGCTCTTATAGCGGGAGCACTCAAGAGACCCAGTACTTC.